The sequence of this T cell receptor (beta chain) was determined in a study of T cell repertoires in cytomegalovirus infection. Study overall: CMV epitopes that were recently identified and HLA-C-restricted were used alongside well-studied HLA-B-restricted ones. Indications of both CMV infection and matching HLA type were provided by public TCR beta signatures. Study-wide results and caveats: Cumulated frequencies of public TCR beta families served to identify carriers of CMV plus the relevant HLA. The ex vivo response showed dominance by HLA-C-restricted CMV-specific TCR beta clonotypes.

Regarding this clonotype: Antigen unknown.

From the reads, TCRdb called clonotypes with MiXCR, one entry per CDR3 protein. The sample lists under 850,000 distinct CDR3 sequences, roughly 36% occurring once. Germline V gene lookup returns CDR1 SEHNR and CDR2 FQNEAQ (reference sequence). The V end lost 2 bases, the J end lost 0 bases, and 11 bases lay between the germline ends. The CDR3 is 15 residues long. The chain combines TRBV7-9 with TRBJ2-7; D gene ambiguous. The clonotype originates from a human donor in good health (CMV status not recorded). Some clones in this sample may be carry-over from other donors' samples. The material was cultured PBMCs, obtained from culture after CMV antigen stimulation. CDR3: CASSLSLARSYEQYF. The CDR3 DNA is TGTGCCAGCAGCTTATCGTTGGCCCGCTCCTACGAGCAGTACTTC.